The 20 T cell receptor beta chains listed next were all sequenced from one sample in a study of blood T cell repertoires in COVID-19. The assay was immunoSEQ multiplex PCR, and TCRdb's table has in-frame clones only and misses some. The sample consists of some 210,000 clones, about 88% of them appearing once. Sequencing was carried out using peripheral blood. The origin of the receptors is a woman aged 40 to 55 who had recovered from COVID-19.

This clone was recorded once. CDR3 residues: CATSVAGGPTDTQYF. The CDR3 coding sequence is TGTGCCACCAGCGTAGCGGGAGGGCCGACAGATACGCAGTATTTT. The chain combines TRBV24-1 with TRBJ2-3; 11 bases agree with TRBD2. J was trimmed by 3 bases and V by 7 bases; bases with no gene match: 5. This CDR3 is built from 15 residues. CDR1 and CDR2 (germline): KGHDR, SFDVKD.

DNA of the CDR3: TGTGCCACCTCGCACAGGGCCCCCAATCAGCCCCAGCATTTT. Amino acid sequence: CATSHRAPNQPQHF. J is TRBJ1-5 and V is TRBV6-5; D is possibly TRBD1 (6 bases). The CDR3 is 14 residues long. Looked up from germline, CDR1 is MNHEY and CDR2 is SVGAGI. Between the trimmed V and J ends, which lost 10 bases and 3 bases, there was a span of 16 bases.

The chain couples TRBV7-9 to TRBJ2-3, with D possibly being TRBD2 (6 bases). V shed 5 bases and J shed 2 bases, with 20 bases lying between them. CDR3 length: 17 amino acids. Germline lookup yields CDR1 SEHNR and CDR2 FQNEAQ (reference sequence). The DNA of the CDR3 is TGTGCCAGCAGCGACACCGCAACTAGCAAGCTCACAGATACGCAGTATTTT. Amino acids: CASSDTATSKLTDTQYF.

The V call is TRBV29-1, the J call TRBJ2-1, with 13 bases aligning to TRBD2. With 6 bases clipped from V and 6 bases from J, the junction kept 5 bases outside the gene matches. Per the germline V gene, CDR1 is SQVTM and CDR2 is ANQGSEA. The CDR3 has 14 amino acids. The CDR3: CSVRGLAGLNEQFF. The CDR3 DNA is TGCAGCGTGAGGGGACTAGCGGGACTCAATGAGCAGTTCTTC.

The sample holds many counts of this clone. The rearrangement uses TRBV27 and TRBJ2-6; the match to TRBD1 covers 8 bases. V was clipped by 6 bases and J by 4 bases; unmatched bases: 11. This CDR3 contains 17 residues. Germline V gene data show CDR1 as MNHEY and CDR2 as SMNVEV (reference sequence). The CDR3: CASRTDRVATGANVLTF. CDR3 DNA sequence: TGTGCCAGCAGGACGGACAGGGTAGCGACGGGGGCCAACGTCCTGACTTTC.

The chain recombines TRBV28 with TRBJ1-2, with a tentative D call TRBD1 (5 bases). The germline V gene has CDR1 MDHEN and CDR2 SYDVKM. Trimming removed 4 bases from V and 7 bases from J, with 19 bases in between. The CDR3 spans 15 residues. In nucleotides, the CDR3 is TGTGCCAGCAGTTCCGGCGGGGGGTTTTTGTTTGGCTACACCTTC. Its translation: CASSSGGGFLFGYTF.

The V and J genes are TRBV18 and TRBJ1-4, with 8 bases aligning to TRBD1. The CDR3 length is 15 residues. Per germline, CDR1 KGHSH and CDR2 LQKENI. J lost 7 bases, V lost 0 bases, and 4 bases had no gene match. DNA for the CDR3: TGTGCCAGCTCACCACCACAGGGGGTGGGTGAAAAACTGTTTTTT. Amino acids: CASSPPQGVGEKLFF.

This chain connects TRBV2 to TRBJ2-5; D is perhaps TRBD2 (6 bases). V was pared by 1 base and J by 1 base, with 16 bases between. Germline V gene data show CDR1 as SNHLY and CDR2 as FYNNEI. The CDR3 totals 17 residues. The CDR3 nucleotides are TGTGCCAGCAGTGAAGTCGTAGGCCTGGGGGGCCAAGAGACCCAGTACTTC. Translated, it gives CASSEVVGLGGQETQYF.

The CDR3 spells CAIGKSVYNEQFF. The CDR3 nucleotides are TGTGCCATTGGAAAGAGCGTCTACAATGAGCAGTTCTTC. The genes are TRBV2 and TRBJ2-1; D uncertain. V was cut by 10 bases and J by 3 bases, with 13 bases left in between. Germline V gives CDR1 SNHLY, CDR2 FYNNEI. The CDR3 loop spans 13 amino acids.

This clone came up a few times. The chain links TRBV6-5 to TRBJ2-2, with TRBD2 matching over 14 bases. Germline V gives CDR1 MNHEY, CDR2 SVGAGI. Trimming took 6 bases from V and 6 from J; bases not matched to a gene: 3. This CDR3 is built from 15 residues. CDR3: CASSLTSGRAGELFF. In nucleotides, the CDR3 is TGTGCCAGCAGCTTGACTAGCGGGAGGGCCGGGGAGCTGTTTTTT.

This sequence joins TRBV29-1 and TRBJ2-7, with 10 bases matching TRBD1. This CDR3 region has 13 residues. J gave up 7 bases and V 0 bases, and 3 bases lay outside the gene matches. CDR1 and CDR2 (germline): SQVTM, ANQGSEA. In DNA, the CDR3 is TGCAGCGTTGAAGATTGGACAGGGGGAGAGCAGTACTTC. It translates to CSVEDWTGGEQYF.

The chain is built from TRBV7-9 and TRBJ2-1, with 8 positions matching TRBD2. Trimming took 3 bases from V and 5 from J; bases not matched to a gene: 6. The CDR3 runs to 15 residues. Germline V gene data show CDR1 as SEHNR and CDR2 as FQNEAQ (reference sequence). CDR3 loop: CASSLGTSADNEQFF. CDR3 DNA: TGTGCCAGCAGCTTGGGGACTAGTGCTGACAATGAGCAGTTCTTC.

V gene TRBV19 combines with J gene TRBJ2-2; 8 bases are shared with TRBD1. The junction had 14 bases not matched to a gene; V was cut back by 6 bases and J by 5 bases. CDR3 length: 17 residues. Germline V lookup: CDR1 LNHDA, CDR2 SQIVND (reference sequence). The CDR3 loop is CASRSTGVRIGTGELFF. DNA for the CDR3: TGTGCCAGTAGATCGACAGGGGTCCGTATTGGGACCGGGGAGCTGTTTTTT.

The V call is TRBV28, the J call TRBJ2-5; TRBD1 is a possible D gene (6 bases). CDR3 length: 13 amino acids. V lost 3 bases and J lost 2, with 7 bases in between. The V gene's germline CDR1 is MDHEN and CDR2 SYDVKM. CDR3 nucleotides: TGTGCCAGCAGTTTGGGGACACAAGAGACCCAGTACTTC. Amino acid sequence: CASSLGTQETQYF.

The chain carries TRBV27 and TRBJ1-3; a possible D gene is TRBD1 (6 bases). Germline V lookup: CDR1 MNHEY, CDR2 SMNVEV (reference sequence). Trimming took 2 bases from V and 11 from J, leaving 16 bases between them. The CDR3 covers 14 residues. DNA for the CDR3: TGTGCCAGCAGTTTAACTCCACAGGGATCCCCCATATATTTT. Translating it yields CASSLTPQGSPIYF.

This clone has a single count. The rearrangement uses TRBV11-2 and TRBJ1-2; D unresolved. Trimming took 5 bases from V and 3 from J, leaving 16 bases between them. This CDR3 has 15 residues. Germline V gene lookup returns CDR1 SGHAT and CDR2 FQNNGV. The CDR3 loop reads CASSGLVGRDYGYTF. CDR3 nucleotide sequence: TGTGCCAGCAGCGGGCTGGTAGGGCGGGACTATGGCTACACCTTC.

This chain connects TRBV5-6 to TRBJ1-6; tentatively, D is TRBD1 (5 bases). CDR3 length: 16 amino acids. V lost 0 bases and J lost 5, with 12 bases in between. Germline CDR1 reads SGHDT; CDR2 reads YYEEEE. The CDR3 loop reads CASSLALGRDNSPLHF. The CDR3 nucleotides read TGTGCCAGCAGCTTGGCCCTCGGCAGGGATAATTCACCCCTCCACTTT.

The chain links TRBV9 to TRBJ1-3; D might be TRBD1 (6 bases). CDR3 length equals 15 residues. V was cut by 4 bases and J by 2 bases, with 13 bases left in between. Germline CDR1 reads SGDLS; CDR2 reads YYNGEE. CDR3 in amino acids: CASSHRDTAGNTIYF. DNA for the CDR3: TGTGCCAGCAGCCACCGGGACACGGCTGGAAACACCATATATTTT.

V is TRBV28 and J is TRBJ2-7; 8 nucleotides match TRBD2. V was clipped by 5 bases and J by 6 bases; unmatched bases: 6. Germline V gives CDR1 MDHEN, CDR2 SYDVKM. CDR3 length: 13 residues. The CDR3 DNA reads as TGTGCCAGCAGTCCGGGACTAGTCCCCGAGCAGTACTTC. Encoded protein: CASSPGLVPEQYF.

The rearrangement joins TRBV18 to TRBJ2-2, with D perhaps matching TRBD1 (5 bases). The V end lost 2 bases, the J end lost 2 bases, and 9 bases lay between the germline ends. Germline lookup yields CDR1 KGHSH and CDR2 LQKENI. The CDR3 consists of 15 residues. CDR3: CASSPGADNTGELFF. The DNA for the CDR3 is TGTGCCAGCTCACCAGGGGCGGATAACACCGGGGAGCTGTTTTTT.